The clone carrying this T cell receptor beta chain was seen repeatedly, ten times or more. Its antigen is currently unknown. The data were obtained in a study of molecular identifiers for immune sequencing clone quantification. Trimming left V 5 bases short and J 2 bases short, with 7 bases between. Germline lookup yields CDR1 MNHEY and CDR2 SVGEGT. The CDR3 sequence is 13 residues long. Study observations and caveats: Detecting spiked Jurkat TCR RNA from one cell among some 990,000 naive cells was reportedly possible.

Preparation of the bulk TCR libraries relied on previously described methods and listed TCR primers. TCRdb used MiXCR to reprocess the PCR reads, holding one entry per CDR3 protein. Altogether about 320,000 distinct CDR3 sequences are present, 20% to 25% being singletons, with the ten largest covering approximately 0.84%. Sample: naive CD8+ T cells from blood, with Jurkat cell RNA spiked in. The subset here: FACS-sorted CD8+CD4-CCR7+CD45RA+ naive T cells. This sequence joins TRBV6-2 or TRBV6-3 and TRBJ1-5; D is ambiguous. This TCR came from a human donor in good health. Some libraries in this study had Jurkat cell RNA spiked in. CDR3 region: CASSPLGNQPQHF. CDR3 nucleotide sequence: TGTGCCAGCAGTCCCCTGGGCAATCAGCCCCAGCATTTT.